This is a list of T cell receptor beta chains from one sample in a study of shared clonotypes between healthy human individuals. TCRdb's copy holds only in-frame clones and misses some; the assay was immunoSEQ multiplex PCR. The table has roughly 2,500,000 clones, 90% to 95% seen once. The material sequenced was naive CD4+ T cells from PBMCs. These receptors originate from a man aged 18 to 30 in good health. Some clones in this sample may be carry-over from other donors' samples. Each CDR3 is given with its conserved first and last residue. A D gene is named only where the DNA matches it firmly. Clone size is not always given. Where it is, it says once, few, many or a class for expanded clones.

cdr3_nt | cdr3_aa | j_call | v_call | d_call | clone_size
TGTGCCAGCAGTGAAAGTACCGGGACAGAAGAAAAACTGTTTTTT | CASSESTGTEEKLFF | TRBJ1-4 | TRBV2 | TRBD1 | NA
TGCGCCAGCAGCCACGGACAGGGAACCTACGAGCAGTACTTC | CASSHGQGTYEQYF | TRBJ2-7 | TRBV5-1 | TRBD1 | NA
TGTGCCAGCAGCTCCCACGAGAACACAGATACGCAGTATTTT | CASSSHENTDTQYF | TRBJ2-3 | TRBV11-3 | NA | NA
TGCGCCAGCAGCTTGGCACCGGGACAGGGGCGAACTGAAGCTTTCTTT | CASSLAPGQGRTEAFF | TRBJ1-1 | TRBV5-1 | TRBD1 | once
TGCGCCAGCAGCCTCAGGGCTAGGACAGGGGAAGGCTACACCTTC | CASSLRARTGEGYTF | TRBJ1-2 | TRBV5-1 | TRBD1 | NA
TGCGCCAGCAGCCAAACCGGGACTGAAGGAAACACCATATATTTT | CASSQTGTEGNTIYF | TRBJ1-3 | TRBV4-1 | NA | NA
TGTGCCAGCAGTTTCCACCGGGGGGGCGGGGTAAACACCGGGGAGCTGTTTTTT | CASSFHRGGGVNTGELFF | TRBJ2-2 | TRBV27 | TRBD2 | NA
TGCGCCAGCAGCTTGGACACCTCTAGCACAGATACGCAGTATTTT | CASSLDTSSTDTQYF | TRBJ2-3 | TRBV5-1 | NA | NA
TGTGCCAGCTCACAGGGTATAGCGGCGCCAGGCACTGAAGCTTTCTTT | CASSQGIAAPGTEAFF | TRBJ1-1 | TRBV18 | NA | once
TGTGCCAGTAGTATGGGTTACGGCCAGAGAGAAAACATTCAGTACTTC | CASSMGYGQRENIQYF | TRBJ2-4 | TRBV19 | NA | NA
TGCGCCAGCAGCTTGGACGCGGGAGAGACCCAGTACTTC | CASSLDAGETQYF | TRBJ2-5 | TRBV5-1 | NA | NA
TGTGCCAGTAGTCGACAGGTCTCGGAGACCCAGTACTTC | CASSRQVSETQYF | TRBJ2-5 | TRBV19 | NA | NA
TGTGCCAGCAGCTTCAACAGGGTCCTAGCCAAAAACATTCAGTACTTC | CASSFNRVLAKNIQYF | TRBJ2-4 | TRBV13 | NA | NA
TGTGCCAGCAGGAGCGGGAGGTGGGTGACAGATACGCAGTATTTT | CASRSGRWVTDTQYF | TRBJ2-3 | TRBV6-1 | TRBD2 | NA
TGTGCCAGCAGCTGGGGACAGGGTGATCAGCCCCAGCATTTT | CASSWGQGDQPQHF | TRBJ1-5 | TRBV5-5 | TRBD1 | NA
TGTGCCAGCAGCGCATACGACAGGACTGAAGCTTTCTTT | CASSAYDRTEAFF | TRBJ1-1 | TRBV6-5 | NA | NA
TGCAGCGCTACGGGCGGGAGCTCCTACAATGAGCAGTTCTTC | CSATGGSSYNEQFF | TRBJ2-1 | TRBV29-1 | TRBD2 | NA
TGTGCCAGCAGCCCACCGGGACTACTCACAGATACGCAGTATTTT | CASSPPGLLTDTQYF | TRBJ2-3 | TRBV5-4 | TRBD2 | NA
TGCGCCAGCAGCTTGGCCTACAGGGACGCCGGGGAGCTGTTTTTT | CASSLAYRDAGELFF | TRBJ2-2 | TRBV5-1 | NA | NA
TGTGCCAGCGGCCGCGGACAGGGGAGCTCTGGAAACACCATATATTTT | CASGRGQGSSGNTIYF | TRBJ1-3 | TRBV6-6 | TRBD1 | NA
TGCGCCAGCAGCCTATGGCGGGACAGGGGATCCGGGGAGCTGTTTTTT | CASSLWRDRGSGELFF | TRBJ2-2 | TRBV4-3 | TRBD1 | NA
TGCGCCAGCAGCCAAGTAACCGGATACAAAAACATTCAGTACTTC | CASSQVTGYKNIQYF | TRBJ2-4 | TRBV4-1 | NA | NA
TGCGCCAGCAGCTTGGAGGGACAGGTCTACGAGCAGTACTTC | CASSLEGQVYEQYF | TRBJ2-7 | TRBV5-1 | TRBD1 | once
TGCGCCAGCAGACTTCCAGGGGTGAATGAGCAGTTCTTC | CASRLPGVNEQFF | TRBJ2-1 | TRBV5-1 | NA | NA
TGTGCCAGTAGTATAGCCGCTAGCGGTAGCACAGATACGCAGTATTTT | CASSIAASGSTDTQYF | TRBJ2-3 | TRBV19 | TRBD2 | NA
TGCGCCAGCAGCTGGGAAATAGCGGGAGGTAACTACGAGCAGTACTTC | CASSWEIAGGNYEQYF | TRBJ2-7 | TRBV5-1 | TRBD2 | NA
TGTGCCACCAGCAGAGGGTTAACAGGGGGTTATAGCAATCAGCCCCAGCATTTT | CATSRGLTGGYSNQPQHF | TRBJ1-5 | TRBV15 | TRBD1 | NA
TGTGCCAGCAGTGAAACCCCCGGGTACAGCACCGGGGAGCTGTTTTTT | CASSETPGYSTGELFF | TRBJ2-2 | TRBV6-1 | NA | NA
TGTGCCAGCAGCTACCGGGCCTCCTACGAGCAGTACTTC | CASSYRASYEQYF | TRBJ2-7 | TRBV7-9 | NA | NA
TGTGCCAGCAGCCTAAACTACGCCTCCTCGGAGACCCAGTACTTC | CASSLNYASSETQYF | TRBJ2-5 | TRBV7-2 | NA | once
TGTGCCAGCAGCGTAACGGCAGGGGACACAGATACGCAGTATTTT | CASSVTAGDTDTQYF | TRBJ2-3 | TRBV9 | NA | NA
TGCGCCAGCAGCTGGGATACAGGGGGTAATGGCTACACCTTC | CASSWDTGGNGYTF | TRBJ1-2 | TRBV5-1 | TRBD1 | NA
TGTGCCAGCAGCTGGGGATTGAGCGGGAGGGGGTACAATGAGCAGTTCTTC | CASSWGLSGRGYNEQFF | TRBJ2-1 | TRBV7-3 | TRBD2 | NA
TGTGCCAGCAGCTTAAGGCGCGAGCAGTACTTC | CASSLRREQYF | TRBJ2-7 | TRBV7-3 | NA | NA
TGTGCCAGCAGTTTAAACCCAGGGAGGGGAAACGAGCAGTACTTC | CASSLNPGRGNEQYF | TRBJ2-7 | TRBV28 | TRBD2 | NA
TGTGCCAGTAGTATAGATGGCGGCAGCCCCTACGAGCAGTACTTC | CASSIDGGSPYEQYF | TRBJ2-7 | TRBV19 | NA | NA
TGTGCCAGCAGTTCCGGGACTAGCGGCACAGATACGCAGTATTTT | CASSSGTSGTDTQYF | TRBJ2-3 | TRBV28 | TRBD2 | NA
TGCGCCAGCAGCCAAGATAGGAGGGCAAATGAAAAACTGTTTTTT | CASSQDRRANEKLFF | TRBJ1-4 | TRBV4-3 | NA | NA
TGTGCCAGCAGCCCGGGGGGCGGGAGTTATAATGAGCAGTTCTTC | CASSPGGGSYNEQFF | TRBJ2-1 | TRBV7-3 | NA | once